A selection of T cell receptor beta chains follows, all from one sample in a study of blood T cell repertoires in COVID-19. The repertoire was sequenced with immunoSEQ multiplex PCR; TCRdb's copy has only in-frame clones and lacks some. The table records approximately 300,000 clones, about 93% of them present only once. Sequencing was carried out using peripheral blood. These receptors all stem from a woman aged 25-40 years with COVID-19, enrolled during active disease. The CDR3 runs from the conserved cysteine through the conserved F or W. Each record gives: V gene, J gene, CDR3 length, D gene, clone size, CDR3 DNA, CDR3 protein. The D gene is left open where the match is weak. The size field is filled for only some rows; it gives once, few, many or a size class.

v_gene: TRBV6-5; j_gene: TRBJ1-5; len: 15; d_gene: TRBD1; abundance: .; CDR3nt: TGTGCCAGCACAATAGGGACAGGGAACAATCAGCCCCAGCATTTT; CDR3aa: CASTIGTGNNQPQHF
v_gene: TRBV4-1; j_gene: TRBJ2-1; len: 16; d_gene: TRBD2; abundance: .; CDR3nt: TGCGCCAGCAGCATGCGGGGTATAGCGGGAGCGGATGAGCAGTTCTTC; CDR3aa: CASSMRGIAGADEQFF
v_gene: TRBV28; j_gene: TRBJ2-2; len: 11; d_gene: .; abundance: .; CDR3nt: TGTGCCAGCACGGGGATCGGGGAGCTGTTTTTT; CDR3aa: CASTGIGELFF
v_gene: TRBV5-5; j_gene: TRBJ2-1; len: 15; d_gene: .; abundance: .; CDR3nt: TGTGCCAGCAGCTTCGCGGAAAGCTCCTACAATGAGCAGTTCTTC; CDR3aa: CASSFAESSYNEQFF
v_gene: TRBV28; j_gene: TRBJ2-6; len: 18; d_gene: TRBD1; abundance: .; CDR3nt: TGTGCCAGCAGTTTTGGGACAGGACTCGGATCTGGGGCCAACGTCCTGACTTTC; CDR3aa: CASSFGTGLGSGANVLTF
v_gene: TRBV20-1; j_gene: TRBJ2-7; len: 14; d_gene: .; abundance: .; CDR3nt: TGCAGTGCTAGTCCTAGCGCCTTAACCTACGAGCAGTACTTC; CDR3aa: CSASPSALTYEQYF
v_gene: TRBV11-2; j_gene: TRBJ2-5; len: 13; d_gene: .; abundance: .; CDR3nt: TGTGCCAGCAGCTTAGAATGGGCAGGGACCCAGTACTTC; CDR3aa: CASSLEWAGTQYF
v_gene: TRBV14; j_gene: TRBJ2-1; len: 17; d_gene: .; abundance: few; CDR3nt: TGTGCCAGCAGCCAAGATATCGGGATTGGGGCCTACAATGAGCAGTTCTTC; CDR3aa: CASSQDIGIGAYNEQFF
v_gene: TRBV30; j_gene: TRBJ1-3; len: 13; d_gene: .; abundance: .; CDR3nt: TGTGCCTGGAACAGGGAGCCTGGAAACACCATATATTTT; CDR3aa: CAWNREPGNTIYF
v_gene: TRBV14; j_gene: TRBJ2-7; len: 15; d_gene: TRBD2; abundance: once; CDR3nt: TGTGCCAGCAGCCAATTAGCGGGAAGCCCCTACGAGCAGTACTTC; CDR3aa: CASSQLAGSPYEQYF
v_gene: TRBV14; j_gene: TRBJ2-7; len: 16; d_gene: .; abundance: .; CDR3nt: TGTGCCAGCAGCCGCTCAGCGCCAACTTTGGGCTACGAGCAGTACTTC; CDR3aa: CASSRSAPTLGYEQYF
v_gene: TRBV6-5; j_gene: TRBJ1-4; len: 14; d_gene: .; abundance: .; CDR3nt: TGTGCCAGCCGGGAGGCGACAACTAATGAAAAACTGTTTTTT; CDR3aa: CASREATTNEKLFF
v_gene: TRBV6-6; j_gene: TRBJ2-3; len: 15; d_gene: TRBD2; abundance: .; CDR3nt: TGTGCCAGCAGCTCCTTAGCGGGAGCAGGAGATACGCAGTATTTT; CDR3aa: CASSSLAGAGDTQYF
v_gene: TRBV9; j_gene: TRBJ2-7; len: 17; d_gene: TRBD1; abundance: .; CDR3nt: TGTGCCAGCAGCGTAGAACCCGGGACAGGGGGTTCCTACGAACAGTACTTC; CDR3aa: CASSVEPGTGGSYEQYF
v_gene: TRBV10-3; j_gene: TRBJ2-7; len: 15; d_gene: TRBD1; abundance: few; CDR3nt: TGTGCCATCAGTGAGGGGCAGGGGGTATCCTACGAGCAGTACTTC; CDR3aa: CAISEGQGVSYEQYF
v_gene: TRBV30; j_gene: TRBJ1-2; len: 13; d_gene: .; abundance: .; CDR3nt: TGTGCCTGGAGCCGTGGTAGTCACTATGGCTACACCTTC; CDR3aa: CAWSRGSHYGYTF
v_gene: TRBV5-5; j_gene: TRBJ2-1; len: 14; d_gene: .; abundance: .; CDR3nt: TGTGCCAGCAGCCCGACGGGAATCTCTAATGAGCAGTTCTTC; CDR3aa: CASSPTGISNEQFF
v_gene: TRBV7-2; j_gene: TRBJ1-5; len: 14; d_gene: .; abundance: .; CDR3nt: TGTGCCAGCAGCTTATGGGAGATCAATCAGCCCCAGCATTTT; CDR3aa: CASSLWEINQPQHF
v_gene: TRBV9; j_gene: TRBJ2-7; len: 15; d_gene: TRBD1; abundance: .; CDR3nt: TGTGCCAGCAGCGTAGGGACAGGGGGAGTTGCCGAGCAGTACTTC; CDR3aa: CASSVGTGGVAEQYF
v_gene: TRBV6-5; j_gene: TRBJ1-5; len: 15; d_gene: .; abundance: .; CDR3nt: TGTGCCACCGCCAAGGGACTTGTCCCCAATCAGCCCCAGCATTTT; CDR3aa: CATAKGLVPNQPQHF
v_gene: TRBV30; j_gene: TRBJ1-6; len: 15; d_gene: TRBD1; abundance: .; CDR3nt: TGTGCCTGGAGTGGAAACAGGGGGTTCAATTCACCCCTCCACTTT; CDR3aa: CAWSGNRGFNSPLHF
v_gene: TRBV24-1; j_gene: TRBJ1-2; len: 15; d_gene: .; abundance: once; CDR3nt: TGTGCCACCAGTGACCCGGCGATGGGGGGTCGTGGCTACACCTTC; CDR3aa: CATSDPAMGGRGYTF
v_gene: TRBV14; j_gene: TRBJ1-2; len: 12; d_gene: .; abundance: .; CDR3nt: TGTGCCAGCAGTCCCGGACAGTATGGCTACACCTTC; CDR3aa: CASSPGQYGYTF
v_gene: TRBV2; j_gene: TRBJ2-5; len: 13; d_gene: .; abundance: once; CDR3nt: TGTGCCAGCAGTGACGCAGGGGCCGAGACCCAGTACTTC; CDR3aa: CASSDAGAETQYF
v_gene: TRBV11-2; j_gene: TRBJ1-4; len: 12; d_gene: .; abundance: once; CDR3nt: TGTGCCAGCAGCTTAGTTGGCGAAAAACTGTTTTTT; CDR3aa: CASSLVGEKLFF
v_gene: TRBV7-9; j_gene: TRBJ1-5; len: 14; d_gene: TRBD1; abundance: .; CDR3nt: TGTGCCAGCAGCCCGACAGGGGTCGGCCAGCCCCAGCATTTT; CDR3aa: CASSPTGVGQPQHF
v_gene: TRBV4-1; j_gene: TRBJ1-1; len: 15; d_gene: TRBD1; abundance: once; CDR3nt: TGCGCCAGCAGCCGGGACAGGGACGGGGACACTGAAGCTTTCTTT; CDR3aa: CASSRDRDGDTEAFF
v_gene: TRBV2; j_gene: TRBJ2-7; len: 14; d_gene: TRBD1; abundance: .; CDR3nt: TGTGCCAGCAGTGTCGGGACAGGGGGCTACGAGCAGTACTTC; CDR3aa: CASSVGTGGYEQYF
v_gene: TRBV5-1; j_gene: TRBJ2-1; len: 14; d_gene: .; abundance: .; CDR3nt: TGCGCCAGCAGCTTGGGTGACAGATCCAATGAGCAGTTCTTC; CDR3aa: CASSLGDRSNEQFF
v_gene: TRBV10-1; j_gene: TRBJ1-5; len: 15; d_gene: .; abundance: .; CDR3nt: TGCGCCAGCAGCCAGACAGGCCCCTCCGGACAGCCCCAGCATTTT; CDR3aa: CASSQTGPSGQPQHF
v_gene: TRBV10-3; j_gene: TRBJ2-7; len: 15; d_gene: TRBD1; abundance: .; CDR3nt: TGTGCCATCAGTGAGTCAAATGGACAGGCCTACGAGCAGTACTTC; CDR3aa: CAISESNGQAYEQYF
v_gene: TRBV30; j_gene: TRBJ1-5; len: 16; d_gene: .; abundance: .; CDR3nt: TGTGCCTGGTCGCGGGGAGACATCGGGATTTATCAGCCCCAGCATTTT; CDR3aa: CAWSRGDIGIYQPQHF
v_gene: TRBV29-1; j_gene: TRBJ2-7; len: 12; d_gene: .; abundance: .; CDR3nt: TGCAGCGTTGGATCCCCCCGGTACGAGCAGTACTTC; CDR3aa: CSVGSPRYEQYF
v_gene: TRBV7-9; j_gene: TRBJ1-5; len: 13; d_gene: .; abundance: .; CDR3nt: TGTGCCAGCAGCTTAGGGGGGGATCAGCCCCAGCATTTT; CDR3aa: CASSLGGDQPQHF
v_gene: TRBV4-1; j_gene: TRBJ1-4; len: 15; d_gene: TRBD1; abundance: once; CDR3nt: TGCGCCAGCAGCCCCACCGGGACAGGCAATGAAAAACTGTTTTTT; CDR3aa: CASSPTGTGNEKLFF
v_gene: TRBV7-2; j_gene: TRBJ1-6; len: 15; d_gene: TRBD1; abundance: .; CDR3nt: TGTGCCAGCAGCGGCCACAGGGGGCTGGATTCACCCCTCCACTTT; CDR3aa: CASSGHRGLDSPLHF